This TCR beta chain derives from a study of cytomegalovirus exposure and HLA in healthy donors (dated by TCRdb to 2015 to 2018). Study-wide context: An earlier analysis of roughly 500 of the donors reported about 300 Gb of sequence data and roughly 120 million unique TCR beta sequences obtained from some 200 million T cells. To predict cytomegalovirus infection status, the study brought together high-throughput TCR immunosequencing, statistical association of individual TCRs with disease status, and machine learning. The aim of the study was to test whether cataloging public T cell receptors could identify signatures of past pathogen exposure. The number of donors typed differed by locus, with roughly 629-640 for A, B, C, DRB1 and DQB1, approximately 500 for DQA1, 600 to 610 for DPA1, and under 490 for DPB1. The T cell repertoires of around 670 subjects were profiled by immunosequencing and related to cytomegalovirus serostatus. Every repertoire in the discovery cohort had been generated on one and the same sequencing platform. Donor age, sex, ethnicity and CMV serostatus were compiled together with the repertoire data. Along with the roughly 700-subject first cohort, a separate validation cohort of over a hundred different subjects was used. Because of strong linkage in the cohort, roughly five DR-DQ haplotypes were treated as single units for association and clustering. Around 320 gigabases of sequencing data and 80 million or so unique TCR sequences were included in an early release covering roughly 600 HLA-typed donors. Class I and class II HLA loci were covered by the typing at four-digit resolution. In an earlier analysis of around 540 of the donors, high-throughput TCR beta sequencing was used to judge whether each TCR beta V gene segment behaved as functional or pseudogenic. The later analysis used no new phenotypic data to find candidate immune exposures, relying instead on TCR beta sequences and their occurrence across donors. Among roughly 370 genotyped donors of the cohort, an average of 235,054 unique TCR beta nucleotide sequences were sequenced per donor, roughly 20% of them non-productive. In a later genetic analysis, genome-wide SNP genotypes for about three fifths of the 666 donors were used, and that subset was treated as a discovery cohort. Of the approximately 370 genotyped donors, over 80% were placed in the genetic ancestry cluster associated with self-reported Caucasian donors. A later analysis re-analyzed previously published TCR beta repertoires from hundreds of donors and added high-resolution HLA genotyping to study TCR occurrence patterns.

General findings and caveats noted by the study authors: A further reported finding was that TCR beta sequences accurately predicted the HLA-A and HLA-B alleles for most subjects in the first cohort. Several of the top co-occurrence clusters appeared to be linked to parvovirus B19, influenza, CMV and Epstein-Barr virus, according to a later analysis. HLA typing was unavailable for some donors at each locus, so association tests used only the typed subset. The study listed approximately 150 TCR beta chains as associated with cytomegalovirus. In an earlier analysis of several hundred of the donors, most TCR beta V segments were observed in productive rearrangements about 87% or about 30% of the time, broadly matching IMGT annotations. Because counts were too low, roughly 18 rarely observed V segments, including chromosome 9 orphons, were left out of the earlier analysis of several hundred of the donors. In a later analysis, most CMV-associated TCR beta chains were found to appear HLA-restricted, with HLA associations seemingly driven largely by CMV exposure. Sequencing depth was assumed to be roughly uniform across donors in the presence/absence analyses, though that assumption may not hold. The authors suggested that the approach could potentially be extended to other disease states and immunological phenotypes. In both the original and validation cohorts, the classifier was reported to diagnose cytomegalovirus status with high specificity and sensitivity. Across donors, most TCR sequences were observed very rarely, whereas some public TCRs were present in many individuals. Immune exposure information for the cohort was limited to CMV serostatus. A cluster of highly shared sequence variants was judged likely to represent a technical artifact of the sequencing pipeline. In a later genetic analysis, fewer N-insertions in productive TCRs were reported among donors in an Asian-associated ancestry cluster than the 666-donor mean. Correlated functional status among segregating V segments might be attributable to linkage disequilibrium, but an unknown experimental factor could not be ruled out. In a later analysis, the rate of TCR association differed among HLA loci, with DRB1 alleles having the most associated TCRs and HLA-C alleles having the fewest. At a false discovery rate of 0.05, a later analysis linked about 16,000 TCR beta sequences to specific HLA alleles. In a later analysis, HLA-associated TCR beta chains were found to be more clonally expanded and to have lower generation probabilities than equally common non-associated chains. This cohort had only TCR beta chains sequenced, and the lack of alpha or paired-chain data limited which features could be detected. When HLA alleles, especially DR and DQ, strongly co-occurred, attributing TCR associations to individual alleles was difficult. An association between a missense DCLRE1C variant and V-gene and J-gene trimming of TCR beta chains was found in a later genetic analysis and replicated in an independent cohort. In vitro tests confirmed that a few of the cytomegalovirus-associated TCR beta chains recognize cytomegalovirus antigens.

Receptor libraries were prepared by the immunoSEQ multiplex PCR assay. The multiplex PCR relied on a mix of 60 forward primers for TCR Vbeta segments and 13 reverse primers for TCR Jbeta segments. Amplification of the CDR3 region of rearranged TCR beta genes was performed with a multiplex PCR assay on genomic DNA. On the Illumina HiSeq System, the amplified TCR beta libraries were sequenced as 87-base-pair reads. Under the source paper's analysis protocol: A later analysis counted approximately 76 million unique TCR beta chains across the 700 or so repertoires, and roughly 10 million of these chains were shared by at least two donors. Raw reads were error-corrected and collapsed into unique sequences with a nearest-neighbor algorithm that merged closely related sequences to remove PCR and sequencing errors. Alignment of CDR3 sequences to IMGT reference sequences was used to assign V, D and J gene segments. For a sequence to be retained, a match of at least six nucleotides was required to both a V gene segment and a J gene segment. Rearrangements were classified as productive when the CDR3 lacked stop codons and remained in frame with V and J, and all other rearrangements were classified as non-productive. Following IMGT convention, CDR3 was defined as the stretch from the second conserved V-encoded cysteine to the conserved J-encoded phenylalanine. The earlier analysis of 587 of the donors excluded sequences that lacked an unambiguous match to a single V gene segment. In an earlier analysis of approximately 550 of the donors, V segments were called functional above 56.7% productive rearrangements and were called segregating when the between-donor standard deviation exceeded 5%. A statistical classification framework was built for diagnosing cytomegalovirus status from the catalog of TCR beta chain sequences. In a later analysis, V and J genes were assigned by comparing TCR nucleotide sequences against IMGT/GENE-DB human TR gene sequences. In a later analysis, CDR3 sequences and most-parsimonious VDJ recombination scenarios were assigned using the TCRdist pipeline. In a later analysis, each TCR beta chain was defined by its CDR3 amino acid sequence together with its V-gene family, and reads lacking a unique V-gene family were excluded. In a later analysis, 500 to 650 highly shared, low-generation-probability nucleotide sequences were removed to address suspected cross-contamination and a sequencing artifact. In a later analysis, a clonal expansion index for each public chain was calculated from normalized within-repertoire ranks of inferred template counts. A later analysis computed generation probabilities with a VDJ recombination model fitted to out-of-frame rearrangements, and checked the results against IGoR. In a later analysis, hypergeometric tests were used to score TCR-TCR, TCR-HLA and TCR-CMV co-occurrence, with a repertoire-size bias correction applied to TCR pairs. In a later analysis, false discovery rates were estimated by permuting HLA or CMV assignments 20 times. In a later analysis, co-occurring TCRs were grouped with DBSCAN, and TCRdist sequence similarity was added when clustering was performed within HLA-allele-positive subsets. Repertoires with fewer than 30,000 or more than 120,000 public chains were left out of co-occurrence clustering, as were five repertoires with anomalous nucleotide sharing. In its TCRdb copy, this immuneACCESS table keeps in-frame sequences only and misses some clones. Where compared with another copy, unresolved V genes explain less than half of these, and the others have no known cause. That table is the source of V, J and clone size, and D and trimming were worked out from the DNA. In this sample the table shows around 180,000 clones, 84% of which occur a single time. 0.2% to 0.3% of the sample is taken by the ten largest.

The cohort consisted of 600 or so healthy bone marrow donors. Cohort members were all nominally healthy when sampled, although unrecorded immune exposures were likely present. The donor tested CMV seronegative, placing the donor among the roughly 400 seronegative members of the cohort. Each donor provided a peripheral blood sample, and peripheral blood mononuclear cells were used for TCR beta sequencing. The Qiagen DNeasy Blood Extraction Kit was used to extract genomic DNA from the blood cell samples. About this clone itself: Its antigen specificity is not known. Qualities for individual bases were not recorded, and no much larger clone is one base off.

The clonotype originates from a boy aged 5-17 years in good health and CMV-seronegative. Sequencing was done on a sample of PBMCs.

The nucleotides read TGTGCCAGCACCCGGGACAGTTTGGGAAACACCATATATTTT. This yields the protein CASTRDSLGNTIYF. In this chain, TRBV6-1 is recombined with TRBJ1-3, with 7 middle bases fitting TRBD1. For this chain, trimming is 7 bases at the V end and 4 bases at the J end, and the number of junction bases without a gene match is 7. The germline V gene provides CDR1 MNHNS and CDR2 SASEGT. Spanning cysteine to phenylalanine, the CDR3 consists of 14 amino acids. Of all the DNA, just the CDR3 is kept, 42 bases in frame from base 1.